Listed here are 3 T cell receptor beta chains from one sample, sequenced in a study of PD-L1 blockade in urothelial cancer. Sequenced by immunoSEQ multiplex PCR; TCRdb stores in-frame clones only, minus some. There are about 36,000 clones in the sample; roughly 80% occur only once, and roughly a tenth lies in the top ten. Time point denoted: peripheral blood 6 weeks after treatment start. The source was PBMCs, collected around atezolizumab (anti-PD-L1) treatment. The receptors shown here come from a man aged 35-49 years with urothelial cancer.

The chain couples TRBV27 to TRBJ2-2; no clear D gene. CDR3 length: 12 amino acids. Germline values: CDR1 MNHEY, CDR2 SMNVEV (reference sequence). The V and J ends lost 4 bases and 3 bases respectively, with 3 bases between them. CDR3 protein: CASSSDTGELFF. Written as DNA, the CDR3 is TGTGCCAGCAGTTCGGACACCGGGGAGCTGTTTTTT.

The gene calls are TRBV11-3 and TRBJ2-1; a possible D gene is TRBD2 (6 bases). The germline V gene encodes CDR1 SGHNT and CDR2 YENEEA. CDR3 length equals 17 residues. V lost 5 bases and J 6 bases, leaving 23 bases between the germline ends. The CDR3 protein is CASSRGGTGSSSNEQFF. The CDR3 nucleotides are TGTGCCAGCAGCCGGGGCGGGACCGGGAGTTCGTCCAATGAGCAGTTCTTC.

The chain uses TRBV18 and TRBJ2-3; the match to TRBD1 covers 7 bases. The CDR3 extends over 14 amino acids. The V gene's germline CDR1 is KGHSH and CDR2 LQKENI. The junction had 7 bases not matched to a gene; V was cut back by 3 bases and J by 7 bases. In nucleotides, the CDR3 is TGTGCCAGCTCACCGGAGACAGGGATAAATACGCAGTATTTT. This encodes CASSPETGINTQYF.